One and the same sample provided the 15 T cell receptor beta chains below, sequenced in a study of vaccination effects on CD4 cells after COVID-19. TCRdb's table, derived via immunoSEQ multiplex PCR, lists solely in-frame clones and lacks some. This sample has around 67,000 clones, with around 81% found just once. Antigen specificity for these receptors is unknown. Sequencing in the ViraFEST assay came after antigen-specific CD4+ T cells had been expanded with viral peptide pools, which were used to stimulate PBMC. A 10-day culture period preceded the isolation of CD4+ T cells. Participants were vaccinated with two doses of either the BNT162b2 or mRNA-1273 vaccine. Here the sequenced sample was CD4+ T cells from PBMCs cultured with HCoV-229E spike peptides, taken after COVID-19 vaccination. Every receptor here comes from a human donor who received a COVID-19 vaccine.

This chain joins TRBV9 and TRBJ1-5; D gene ambiguous. CDR3 size: 13 residues. The germline V and J ends were trimmed by 2 bases and 7 bases, with 10 bases remaining between them. The germline V gene has CDR1 SGDLS and CDR2 YYNGEE. The CDR3: CASSVGEMQPQHF. For the CDR3, the DNA is TGTGCCAGCAGCGTCGGGGAGATGCAGCCCCAGCATTTT.

This chain joins TRBV2 and TRBJ2-1, with unresolved D. Trimming removed 4 bases at V and 6 bases at J, with 16 bases between. The CDR3 contains 15 residues. Germline V gene data show CDR1 as SNHLY and CDR2 as FYNNEI. The CDR3 is CASSVRLVSSNEQFF. The CDR3, as DNA: TGTGCCAGCAGTGTACGGCTAGTATCTTCCAATGAGCAGTTCTTC.

The chain joins TRBV10-2 to TRBJ1-1; D unresolved. Trimming shortened V by 2 bases and J by 2 bases, and 9 bases separated the two germline ends. Germline values: CDR1 WSHSY, CDR2 SAAADI. CDR3 length equals 14 residues. CDR3 in amino acids: CASSEVGANTEAFF. In DNA form, the CDR3 reads TGCGCCAGCAGTGAGGTAGGAGCAAACACTGAAGCTTTCTTT.

This chain connects TRBV12-3 or TRBV12-4 to TRBJ2-5; maybe TRBD2 (5 bases). The CDR3 loop spans 13 amino acids. V lost 2 bases and J 5 bases, leaving 9 bases between the germline ends. CDR3 in DNA: TGTGCCAGCAGTTTACGGGGTGTCGAGACCCAGTACTTC. It translates to CASSLRGVETQYF.

This clone was counted a single time. The chain recombines TRBV7-2 with TRBJ1-5; D ambiguous. Trimming pared 2 bases from V and 4 bases from J, leaving 9 bases between. Germline V CDR1 and CDR2: SGHTA, FQGNSA. CDR3 length: 14 residues. CDR3 coding DNA: TGTGCCAGCAGCTTAAGAGACCTTAATCAGCCCCAGCATTTT. The encoded protein is CASSLRDLNQPQHF.

The V and J genes are TRBV6-5 and TRBJ2-2, with D tentatively TRBD1 (6 bases). Between the trimmed V and J ends, which lost 6 bases and 2 bases, there was a span of 13 bases. This CDR3 has 15 residues. Looked up from germline, CDR1 is MNHEY and CDR2 is SVGAGI. CDR3 sequence reads: CASRIQGTNTGELFF. The CDR3 DNA is TGTGCCAGCAGGATCCAGGGGACCAACACCGGGGAGCTGTTTTTT.

The CDR3 is CASSQDWGGTNEKLFF. CDR3 nucleotide sequence: TGCGCCAGCAGCCAAGATTGGGGGGGAACTAATGAAAAACTGTTTTTT. This chain links TRBV4-1 with TRBJ1-4, with D perhaps TRBD1 (5 bases). V lost 0 bases, J lost 1 base, and 9 bases lay in between. Germline assignment: CDR1 MGHRA and CDR2 YSYEKL. This CDR3 region has 16 residues.

This chain connects TRBV2 to TRBJ1-5, with a tentative D call TRBD1 (6 bases). V was pared by 6 bases and J by 0 bases, with 15 bases between. CDR1 and CDR2 from the germline V gene are SNHLY and FYNNEI. This CDR3 comprises 16 residues. This CDR3 is CASRINRDLSNQPQHF. CDR3 DNA sequence: TGTGCCAGCAGGATCAACAGGGACCTTAGCAATCAGCCCCAGCATTTT.

This chain joins TRBV7-9 and TRBJ1-2; 7 bases agree with TRBD1. The CDR3 spans 13 residues. Per the germline V gene, CDR1 is SEHNR and CDR2 is FQNEAQ (reference sequence). Germline trimming cut 1 base from V and 8 bases from J; bases unmatched to any gene: 4. CDR3 bases: TGTGCCAGCAGCTTAGAAGGGGGCTTCGGCTACACCTTC. Translation: CASSLEGGFGYTF. Full variable domain (missing parts from reference TRBV7-9 and TRBJ1-2): DTGVSQNPRHKITKRGQNVTFRCDPISEHNRLYWYRQTLGQGPEFLTYFQNEAQLEKSRLLSDRFSAERPKGSFSTLEIQRTEQGDSAMYLCASSLEGGFGYTFGSGTRLTVV.

The genes are TRBV10-2 and TRBJ2-4; possibly TRBD1 for D (5 bases). This CDR3 has 13 amino acids. The germline gives CDR1 WSHSY, CDR2 SAAADI. Trimming pared 6 bases from V and 2 bases from J, leaving 8 bases between. This chain's CDR3 is CASRQASKNIQYF. The CDR3 coding sequence is TGCGCCAGCAGACAGGCCTCCAAAAACATTCAGTACTTC.

This chain links TRBV6-6 with TRBJ2-7; D remains ambiguous. The germline gives CDR1 MNHNY, CDR2 SVGAGI (reference sequence). This CDR3 comprises 13 residues. V was cut by 8 bases and J by 4 bases, with 15 bases left in between. In DNA, the CDR3 is TGTGCCAGCGTTTTACGCCCAGGATACGAGCAGTACGTC. Translation: CASVLRPGYEQYV.

V usage is TRBV5-1 and J usage is TRBJ1-1; 7 nucleotides match TRBD1. V shed 4 bases and J 3 bases; nucleotides not matched to a gene: 6. This CDR3 spans 14 amino acids. Germline V gene lookup returns CDR1 SGHRS and CDR2 YFSETQ. The CDR3 nucleotides read TGCGCCAGCAGCCGGACAGGCGTCGACACTGAAGCTTTCTTT. The encoded protein is CASSRTGVDTEAFF.

This clone was counted between two and nine times. The chain joins TRBV2 to TRBJ1-2, with no clear D. V lost 5 bases, J lost 4 bases, and 14 bases lay in between. The germline gives CDR1 SNHLY, CDR2 FYNNEI. The CDR3 covers 14 residues. CDR3 loop: CASSPDTGGYGYTF. The CDR3 DNA sequence: TGTGCCAGCAGTCCTGACACGGGTGGCTATGGCTACACCTTC.

The chain links TRBV27 to TRBJ2-1, with 8 bases that match TRBD2. This CDR3 region has 14 residues. V dropped 4 bases and J dropped 9; count of bases not matched to a gene: 8. Germline V gene sequence: CDR1 MNHEY, CDR2 SMNVEV (reference sequence). CDR3 coding DNA: TGTGCCAGCAGTTACGGGGGGGGAGGGATTGAGCAGTTCTTC. The encoded protein is CASSYGGGGIEQFF.

The V call is TRBV25-1, the J call TRBJ2-5; D unresolved. V shed 3 bases and J shed 0 bases, with 5 bases lying between them. Germline-derived CDR1 and CDR2 are MGHDK and SYGVNS. The CDR3 covers 13 residues. The CDR3 DNA sequence: TGTGCCAGCAGTGACCCTTACCAAGAGACCCAGTACTTC. Translated, it gives CASSDPYQETQYF.